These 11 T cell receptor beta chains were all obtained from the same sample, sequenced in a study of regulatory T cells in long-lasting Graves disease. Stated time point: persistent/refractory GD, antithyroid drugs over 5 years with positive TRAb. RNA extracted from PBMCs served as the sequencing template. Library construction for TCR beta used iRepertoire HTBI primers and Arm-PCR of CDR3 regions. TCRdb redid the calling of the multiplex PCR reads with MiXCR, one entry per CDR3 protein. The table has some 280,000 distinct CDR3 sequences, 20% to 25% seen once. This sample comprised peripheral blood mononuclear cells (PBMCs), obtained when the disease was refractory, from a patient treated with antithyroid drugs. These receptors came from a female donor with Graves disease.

CDR3 loop: CASSLDGPGYGYTF. The DNA of the CDR3 is TGTGCCAGCAGCTTAGATGGCCCGGGGTATGGCTACACCTTC. The chain couples TRBV7-9 to TRBJ1-2; D unclear. Germline V gene data show CDR1 as SEHNR and CDR2 as FQNEAQ (reference sequence). The CDR3 contains 14 residues. V lost 1 base, J lost 5 bases, and 11 bases lay in between. The whole variable domain, filled in from reference TRBV7-9 and TRBJ1-2, reads DTGVSQNPRHKITKRGQNVTFRCDPISEHNRLYWYRQTLGQGPEFLTYFQNEAQLEKSRLLSDRFSAERPKGSFSTLEIQRTEQGDSAMYLCASSLDGPGYGYTFGSGTRLTVV.

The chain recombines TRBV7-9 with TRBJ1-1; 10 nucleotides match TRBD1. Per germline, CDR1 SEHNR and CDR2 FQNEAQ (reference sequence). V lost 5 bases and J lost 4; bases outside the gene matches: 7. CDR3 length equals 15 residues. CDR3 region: CASSLTGGMGTEAFF. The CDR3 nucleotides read TGTGCCAGCAGCCTGACAGGGGGCATGGGCACTGAAGCTTTCTTT.

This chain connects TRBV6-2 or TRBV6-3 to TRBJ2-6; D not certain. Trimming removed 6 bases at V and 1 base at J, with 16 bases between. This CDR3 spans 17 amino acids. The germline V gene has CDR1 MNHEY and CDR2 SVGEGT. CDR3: CASRKVPSTSGANVLTF. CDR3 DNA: TGTGCCAGCAGGAAAGTACCATCAACTTCTGGGGCCAACGTCCTGACTTTC.

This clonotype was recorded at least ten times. The CDR3 loop is CSARDLTGDNEKLFF. DNA of the CDR3: TGCAGTGCTAGAGATCTTACGGGGGACAATGAAAAACTGTTTTTT. The chain employs TRBV20-1 and TRBJ1-4, with D possibly being TRBD1 (5 bases). Trimming left V 0 bases short and J 5 bases short, with 13 bases between. The germline gives CDR1 DFQATT, CDR2 SNEGSKA (reference sequence). This CDR3 has 15 amino acids.

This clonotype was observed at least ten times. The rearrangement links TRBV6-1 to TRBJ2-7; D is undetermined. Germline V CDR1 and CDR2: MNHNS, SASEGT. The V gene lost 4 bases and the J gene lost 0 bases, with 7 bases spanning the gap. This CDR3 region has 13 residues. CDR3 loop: CASSGVDSYEQYF. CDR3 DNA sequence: TGTGCCAGCAGTGGGGTAGACTCCTACGAGCAGTACTTC.

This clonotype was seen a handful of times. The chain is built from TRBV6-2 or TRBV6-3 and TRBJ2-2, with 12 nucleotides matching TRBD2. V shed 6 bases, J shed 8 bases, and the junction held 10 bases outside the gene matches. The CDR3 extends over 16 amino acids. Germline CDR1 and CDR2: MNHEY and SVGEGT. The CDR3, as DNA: TGTGCCAGCAGATCACCGACTAGCGGGAGCAGAGGGGAGCTGTTTTTT. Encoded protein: CASRSPTSGSRGELFF.

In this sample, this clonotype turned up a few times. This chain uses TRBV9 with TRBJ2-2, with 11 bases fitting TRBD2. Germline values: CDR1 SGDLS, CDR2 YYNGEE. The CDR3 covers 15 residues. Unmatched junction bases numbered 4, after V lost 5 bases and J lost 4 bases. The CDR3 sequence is CASSETSGVTGELFF. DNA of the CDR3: TGTGCCAGCAGTGAGACTAGCGGGGTCACCGGGGAGCTGTTTTTT.

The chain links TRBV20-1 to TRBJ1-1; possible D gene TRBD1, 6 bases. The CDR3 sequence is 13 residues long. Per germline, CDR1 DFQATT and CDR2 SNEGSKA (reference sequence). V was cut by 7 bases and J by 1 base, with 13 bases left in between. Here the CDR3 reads CSVTGTRNTEAFF. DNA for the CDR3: TGCAGTGTAACAGGGACTAGGAACACTGAAGCTTTCTTT.

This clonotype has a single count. The CDR3 spells CASNKGGLADDNTGELFF. DNA for the CDR3: TGTGCCAGTAATAAGGGGGGACTAGCGGATGATAACACCGGGGAGCTGTTTTTT. The chain joins TRBV19 to TRBJ2-2, with TRBD2 matching over 11 bases. The V segment lost 7 bases and the J segment 2 bases; nucleotides outside the gene matches: 12. The CDR3 runs 18 residues. The germline V gene encodes CDR1 LNHDA and CDR2 SQIVND (reference sequence).

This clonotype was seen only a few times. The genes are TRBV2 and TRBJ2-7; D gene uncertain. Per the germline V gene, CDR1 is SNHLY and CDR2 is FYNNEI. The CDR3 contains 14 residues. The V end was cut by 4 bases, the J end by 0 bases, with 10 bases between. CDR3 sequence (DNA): TGTGCCAGCAGTGTTGCCAGGAGCTCCTACGAGCAGTACTTC. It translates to CASSVARSSYEQYF. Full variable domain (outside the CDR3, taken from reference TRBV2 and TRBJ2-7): EPEVTQTPSHQVTQMGQEVILRCVPISNHLYFYWYRQILGQKVEFLVSFYNNEISEKSEIFDDQFSVERPDGSNFTLKIRSTKLEDSAMYFCASSVARSSYEQYFGPGTRLTVT.

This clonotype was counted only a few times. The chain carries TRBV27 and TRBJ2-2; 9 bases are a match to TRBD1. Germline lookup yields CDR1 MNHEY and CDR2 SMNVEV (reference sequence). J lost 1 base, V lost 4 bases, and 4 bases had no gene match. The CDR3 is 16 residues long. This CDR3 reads CASSSRDRENTGELFF. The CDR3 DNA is TGTGCCAGCAGTTCTCGGGACAGGGAGAACACCGGGGAGCTGTTTTTT.